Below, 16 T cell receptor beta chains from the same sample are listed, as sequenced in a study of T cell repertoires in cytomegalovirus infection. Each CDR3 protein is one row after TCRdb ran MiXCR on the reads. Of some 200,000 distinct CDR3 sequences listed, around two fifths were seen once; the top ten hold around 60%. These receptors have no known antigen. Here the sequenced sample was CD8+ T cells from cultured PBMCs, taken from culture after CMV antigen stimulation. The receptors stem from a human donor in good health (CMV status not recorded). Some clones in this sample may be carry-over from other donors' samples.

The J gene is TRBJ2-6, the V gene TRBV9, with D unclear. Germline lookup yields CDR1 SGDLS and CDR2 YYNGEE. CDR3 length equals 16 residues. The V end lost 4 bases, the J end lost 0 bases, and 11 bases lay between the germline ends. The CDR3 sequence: CASSHGRSSGANVLTF. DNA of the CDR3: TGTGCCAGCAGCCACGGACGGAGCTCTGGGGCCAACGTCCTGACTTTC. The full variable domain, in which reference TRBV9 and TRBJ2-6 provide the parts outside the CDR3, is DSGVTQTPKHLITATGQRVTLRCSPRSGDLSVYWYQQSLDQGLQFLIQYYNGEERAKGNILERFSAQQFPDLHSELNLSSLELGDSALYFCASSHGRSSGANVLTFGAGSRLTVL.

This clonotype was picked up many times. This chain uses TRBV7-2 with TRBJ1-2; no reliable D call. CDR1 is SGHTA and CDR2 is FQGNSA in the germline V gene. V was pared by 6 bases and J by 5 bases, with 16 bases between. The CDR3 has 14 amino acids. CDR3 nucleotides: TGTGCCAGCAGTGAGGCCCGGGCACTATATGGCTACACCTTC. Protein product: CASSEARALYGYTF.

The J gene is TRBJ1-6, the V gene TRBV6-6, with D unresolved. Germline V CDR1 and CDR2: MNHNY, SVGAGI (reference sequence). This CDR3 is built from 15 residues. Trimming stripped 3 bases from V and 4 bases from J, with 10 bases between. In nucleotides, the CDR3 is TGTGCCAGCAGTTATGTCAGAAAATATAATTCACCCCTCCACTTT. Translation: CASSYVRKYNSPLHF.

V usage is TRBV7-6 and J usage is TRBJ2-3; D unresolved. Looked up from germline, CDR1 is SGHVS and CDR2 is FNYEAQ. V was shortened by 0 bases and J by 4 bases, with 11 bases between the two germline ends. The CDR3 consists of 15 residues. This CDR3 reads CASSLAPSLPDTQYF. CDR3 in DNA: TGTGCCAGCAGCTTAGCTCCCAGTCTCCCAGATACGCAGTATTTT.

For the CDR3, the DNA is TGTGCCAGCAGTTTATCAGCAGGGGGATACGAGCAGTACTTC. Translation gives CASSLSAGGYEQYF. The chain links TRBV28 to TRBJ2-7; 7 nucleotides align to TRBD1. V lost 1 base, J lost 4 bases, and 4 bases stayed unmatched. The length of the CDR3 is 14 residues. Germline-derived CDR1 and CDR2 are MDHEN and SYDVKM.

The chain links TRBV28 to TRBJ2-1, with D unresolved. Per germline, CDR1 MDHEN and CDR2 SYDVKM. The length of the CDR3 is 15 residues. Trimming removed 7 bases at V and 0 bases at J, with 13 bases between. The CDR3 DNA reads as TGTGCCAGCACCGAACTGGGGTCCTCCTACAATGAGCAGTTCTTC. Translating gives CASTELGSSYNEQFF.

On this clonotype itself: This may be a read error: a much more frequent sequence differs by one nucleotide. The CDR3: CASSLQVNTEAFF. The CDR3 DNA sequence: TGTGCCAGCAGCTTACAGGTGAACACTGAAGCTTTCTTT. J is TRBJ1-1 and V is TRBV7-6; D not resolved. This CDR3 spans 13 amino acids. Per the germline V gene, CDR1 is SGHVS and CDR2 is FNYEAQ. V gave up 2 bases and J gave up 0 bases, with 4 bases separating them.

The CDR3 here is CASSERGNSYEQYF. Written as DNA, the CDR3 is TGTGCCAGCAGTGAAAGAGGCAACAGCTACGAGCAGTACTTC. V is TRBV6-2 or TRBV6-3 and J is TRBJ2-7; unclear D gene. Looked up from germline, CDR1 is MNHEY and CDR2 is SVGEGT. V lost 5 bases and J 3 bases, leaving 14 bases between the germline ends. The CDR3 contains 14 residues.

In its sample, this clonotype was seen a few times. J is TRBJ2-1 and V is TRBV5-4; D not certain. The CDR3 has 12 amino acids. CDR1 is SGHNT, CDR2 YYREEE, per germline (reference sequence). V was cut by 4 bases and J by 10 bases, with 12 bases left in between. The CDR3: CASSPETGEQFF. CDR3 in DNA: TGTGCCAGCAGCCCAGAGACCGGGGAGCAGTTCTTC.

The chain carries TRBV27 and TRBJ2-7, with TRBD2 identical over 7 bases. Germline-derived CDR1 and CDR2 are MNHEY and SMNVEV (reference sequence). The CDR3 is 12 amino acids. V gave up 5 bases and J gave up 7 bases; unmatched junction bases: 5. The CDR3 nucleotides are TGTGCCAGCAGTCCGATGGGGGGGGAGCAGTACTTC. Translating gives CASSPMGGEQYF.

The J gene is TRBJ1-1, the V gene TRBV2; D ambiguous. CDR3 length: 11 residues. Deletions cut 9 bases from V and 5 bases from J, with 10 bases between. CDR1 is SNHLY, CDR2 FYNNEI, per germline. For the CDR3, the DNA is TGTGCCAGGGAAGCTCTTACTGAAGCTTTCTTT. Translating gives CAREALTEAFF.

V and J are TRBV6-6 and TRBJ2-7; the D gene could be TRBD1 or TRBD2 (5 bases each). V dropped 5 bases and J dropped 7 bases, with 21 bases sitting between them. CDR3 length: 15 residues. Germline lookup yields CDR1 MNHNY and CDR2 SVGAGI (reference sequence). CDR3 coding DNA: TGTGCCAGCAGTCCCCCTTCGGGACGGTCCCGGGAGCAGTACTTC. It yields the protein CASSPPSGRSREQYF.

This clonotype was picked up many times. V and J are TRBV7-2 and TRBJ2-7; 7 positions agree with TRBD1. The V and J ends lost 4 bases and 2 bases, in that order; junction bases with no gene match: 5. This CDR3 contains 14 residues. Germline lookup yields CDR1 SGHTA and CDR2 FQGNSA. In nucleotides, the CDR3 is TGTGCCAGCAGCTCCCGGGACAGCCCCTACGAGCAGTACTTC. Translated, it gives CASSSRDSPYEQYF.

The CDR3 region is CASSSGNHDYGYTF. The CDR3 coding sequence is TGTGCCAGCAGCTCAGGGAATCACGACTATGGCTACACCTTC. The chain combines TRBV12-3 or TRBV12-4 with TRBJ1-2, with D perhaps TRBD1 (5 bases). This CDR3 has 14 amino acids. V lost 6 bases, J lost 3 bases, and 14 bases lay in between.

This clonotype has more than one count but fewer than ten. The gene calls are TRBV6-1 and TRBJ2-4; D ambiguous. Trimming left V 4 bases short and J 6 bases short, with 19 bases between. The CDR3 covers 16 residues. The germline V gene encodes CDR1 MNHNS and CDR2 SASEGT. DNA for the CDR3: TGTGCCAGCAGTGTTCAGACTCCTCGCGTTCCAAACATTCAGTACTTC. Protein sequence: CASSVQTPRVPNIQYF.

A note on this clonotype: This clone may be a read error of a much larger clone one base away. Here the CDR3 DNA reads TGTGCCAGCAGCTTGGGAGGGAGCTGGGGTTACGAGCAGTACTTC. It is translated as CASSLGGSWGYEQYF. The V call is TRBV7-2, the J call TRBJ2-7; 7 nucleotides match TRBD2. The V segment lost 3 bases and the J segment 4 bases; nucleotides outside the gene matches: 9. Germline-derived CDR1 and CDR2 are SGHTA and FQGNSA. The CDR3 totals 15 residues.